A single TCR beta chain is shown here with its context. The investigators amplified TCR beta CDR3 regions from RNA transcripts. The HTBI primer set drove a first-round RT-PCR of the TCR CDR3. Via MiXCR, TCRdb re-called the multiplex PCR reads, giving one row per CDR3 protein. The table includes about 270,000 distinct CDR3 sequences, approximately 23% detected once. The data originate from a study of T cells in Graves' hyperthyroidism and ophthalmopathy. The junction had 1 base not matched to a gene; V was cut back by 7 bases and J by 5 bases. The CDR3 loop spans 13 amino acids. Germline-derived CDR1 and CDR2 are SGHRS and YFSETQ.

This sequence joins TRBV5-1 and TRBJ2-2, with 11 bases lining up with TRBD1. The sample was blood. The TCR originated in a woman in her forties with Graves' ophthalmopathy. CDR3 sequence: CASGQGATGELFF. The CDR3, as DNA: TGCGCCAGCGGACAGGGGGCTACCGGGGAGCTGTTTTTT.